The following is a TCR beta chain sequence with its context. Its target is not known. The read stops 3 residues short of the end of the CDR3; the missing end is completed from the germline J gene. This specimen belongs to a study of T cells in women clearing cervical HPV infection. About the research overall: Donors had HPV16-related CIN3 or worse; 2 had invasive cancer.

Trimming removed 6 bases from V and 4 bases from J; junction bases left unmatched: 10. Germline-derived CDR1 and CDR2 are DFQATT and SNEGSKA (reference sequence). This CDR3 is built from 14 residues. immunoSEQ multiplex PCR used an average of roughly 1,100 ng genomic DNA. Assay used: immunoSEQ multiplex PCR; TCRdb lists only in-frame clones, some missing. The listing contains under 35,000 clones. General study findings and limits: Repertoire richness, not evenness, was significantly elevated in CIN3+ cases versus controls.

The source of this sequence is a woman between 18 and 70 years old with a cervical HPV16 infection that either progressed to CIN3+ or cleared (not recorded which). This chain links TRBV20-1 with TRBJ1-2, with 8 bases aligning to TRBD1. Material: blood buffy coat. The CDR3 here is CSATPGQASYGYTF. CDR3 DNA (partial): TGCAGTGCCACACCGGGACAGGCCTCCTATGGC.